Listed below are T cell receptor beta chains from one sample, sequenced in a study of cytomegalovirus exposure and HLA in healthy donors. Clones were read by immunoSEQ multiplex PCR, and TCRdb kept only the in-frame ones, dropping some. Found here are fewer than 60,000 clones; the top ten clones hold about 6.7%. Sequencing was performed on PBMCs. These TCRs come from a woman aged 40 to 50 in good health and CMV-seronegative. The CDR3 runs from the conserved cysteine through the conserved F or W. The D gene is left open where the match is weak. Not every row has a clone size; where given, it reads once, few, many or a size class.

clone size: -
D gene: -
V gene: TRBV6-1
CDR3 protein: CASSEGGDYQPQHF

clone size: -
D gene: TRBD2
V gene: TRBV18
CDR3 protein: CASSPILAQNNEQFF

clone size: -
D gene: TRBD1
V gene: TRBV7-9
CDR3 protein: CASSPGQGITEAFF

clone size: -
D gene: TRBD2
V gene: TRBV7-8
CDR3 protein: CASSLGGTSGYEQYF

clone size: -
D gene: TRBD1
V gene: TRBV27
CDR3 protein: CASSSGTGGTNEQFF

clone size: -
D gene: TRBD1
V gene: TRBV10-3
CDR3 protein: CAISDGQGPLHF

clone size: -
D gene: TRBD2
V gene: TRBV6-5
CDR3 protein: CASSYFGLAGAETQYF

clone size: -
D gene: -
V gene: TRBV19
CDR3 protein: CASSLNPTAGGYTF

clone size: -
D gene: -
V gene: TRBV7-6
CDR3 protein: CASSLGTETVETQYF

clone size: -
D gene: TRBD2
V gene: TRBV28
CDR3 protein: CASSPGGLTGTDTQYF

clone size: -
D gene: TRBD1
V gene: TRBV4-1
CDR3 protein: CASSQDVQGGHQPQHF

clone size: -
D gene: TRBD1
V gene: TRBV30
CDR3 protein: CAWSVVHPGQGRGYTF

clone size: -
D gene: -
V gene: TRBV9
CDR3 protein: CASSPHGVPTDTQYF

clone size: -
D gene: -
V gene: TRBV30
CDR3 protein: CAWSDLNAEASF

clone size: -
D gene: TRBD2
V gene: TRBV28
CDR3 protein: CASIQEPGLAGYEQYF

clone size: -
D gene: -
V gene: TRBV19
CDR3 protein: CASSPRTIFHEQFF

clone size: -
D gene: -
V gene: TRBV4-3
CDR3 protein: CASSQDTGVSYNEQFF

clone size: -
D gene: TRBD2
V gene: TRBV4-2
CDR3 protein: CASSPRQREVHEQYF

clone size: -
D gene: -
V gene: TRBV7-9
CDR3 protein: CASSLDRLLMNTEAFF

clone size: -
D gene: -
V gene: TRBV11-2
CDR3 protein: CASSQDQGLGTDTQYF

clone size: -
D gene: TRBD1
V gene: TRBV5-1
CDR3 protein: CASSFEVGQGAYEQYF

clone size: -
D gene: -
V gene: TRBV9
CDR3 protein: CASSVALHRVNQPQHF

clone size: -
D gene: -
V gene: TRBV19
CDR3 protein: CASISPNYNEQFF

clone size: -
D gene: -
V gene: TRBV28
CDR3 protein: CAGSGIDQPQHF

clone size: -
D gene: -
V gene: TRBV18
CDR3 protein: CASSPGDYYEQYF

clone size: -
D gene: TRBD2
V gene: TRBV7-9
CDR3 protein: CASSPRQRGSGGQETQYF

clone size: -
D gene: TRBD1
V gene: TRBV7-2
CDR3 protein: CASSPRQGNGVSPLHF

clone size: -
D gene: -
V gene: TRBV18
CDR3 protein: CASSPTRDIFTDTQYF

clone size: -
D gene: -
V gene: TRBV20-1
CDR3 protein: CSARAYTEAFF

clone size: -
D gene: TRBD2
V gene: TRBV7-2
CDR3 protein: CASSLEASGGLKTQYF

clone size: -
D gene: -
V gene: TRBV6-1
CDR3 protein: CASNDEGLASEQYF

clone size: -
D gene: TRBD2
V gene: TRBV7-9
CDR3 protein: CATALGGLANEQFF

clone size: -
D gene: TRBD1
V gene: TRBV18
CDR3 protein: CASSPGQGANEQFF

clone size: -
D gene: TRBD2
V gene: TRBV30
CDR3 protein: CAWSGGLAGVTDTQYF

clone size: medium-sized
D gene: -
V gene: TRBV2
CDR3 protein: CARGGPDTEAFF

clone size: -
D gene: TRBD2
V gene: TRBV19
CDR3 protein: CASSVTSGVFNEQFF

clone size: -
D gene: -
V gene: TRBV4-3
CDR3 protein: CASSQEAGPSPDNEQFF

clone size: -
D gene: TRBD1
V gene: TRBV5-6
CDR3 protein: CASSSGQAARETQYF

clone size: -
D gene: -
V gene: TRBV7-6
CDR3 protein: CASSLAGVHSSGNTIYF

clone size: -
D gene: TRBD2
V gene: TRBV19
CDR3 protein: CASSIGPSGRRFDEQFF

clone size: -
D gene: -
V gene: TRBV5-4
CDR3 protein: CASSLDVGAPYNEQFF

clone size: -
D gene: TRBD1
V gene: TRBV5-1
CDR3 protein: CASSHLGTGAEEQYF

clone size: -
D gene: -
V gene: TRBV6-4
CDR3 protein: CASIPRSLANGYTF

clone size: -
D gene: -
V gene: TRBV7-9
CDR3 protein: CASSFSAGNEVSGYTF

clone size: -
D gene: TRBD1
V gene: TRBV7-3
CDR3 protein: CASSSQGATDTQYF

clone size: -
D gene: TRBD2
V gene: TRBV28
CDR3 protein: CATRPGLAGTYEQYF

clone size: -
D gene: TRBD2
V gene: TRBV5-1
CDR3 protein: CASSLGLAVGELFF

clone size: -
D gene: -
V gene: TRBV4-2
CDR3 protein: CASRNDRSSNEQFF

clone size: -
D gene: TRBD1
V gene: TRBV5-1
CDR3 protein: CASSLLTGTENEKLFF